This T cell receptor (beta chain) came from a study of T cell repertoires in cytomegalovirus infection. Overall study: Through public TCR beta signatures, both CMV infection and matching HLA type were indicated.

On this clonotype: Its antigen remains unknown.

The CDR3 runs to 12 residues. V lost 8 bases and J 6 bases, leaving 11 bases between the germline ends. In germline, CDR1 is MNHEY, CDR2 SVGEGT. General study results and limits: CMV-specific TCR beta clonotypes restricted by HLA-C dominated the ex vivo response. People with CMV and the relevant HLA were identified by cumulative public TCR beta family frequency.

MiXCR, run by TCRdb on the reads, gives a single entry per CDR3 protein. The sample holds around 100,000 distinct CDR3 sequences; around a tenth are singletons and the top ten take about 32%. Input material: PBMCs, sequenced either directly or after in vitro stimulation (not recorded which). V gene TRBV6-2 or TRBV6-3 combines with J gene TRBJ2-1; a possible D gene is TRBD1 (6 bases). The TCR sequence derives from a human donor in good health (CMV status not recorded). Some clones in this sample may be carry-over from other donors' samples. CDR3 nucleotide sequence: TGTGCCAGCCGACAGGTCATCAATGAGCAGTTCTTC. Translated, it gives CASRQVINEQFF.